One and the same sample provided the 16 T cell receptor beta chains below, sequenced in a study of blood T cell repertoires in COVID-19. Measured with immunoSEQ multiplex PCR; TCRdb has only the in-frame clones, and not every one. This table holds under 400,000 clones, around 87% found once. Sequencing was performed on peripheral blood. These receptors were collected from a woman aged 25 to 39 with COVID-19, enrolled during active disease.

This rearrangement joins TRBV28 to TRBJ1-4; D call uncertain. Trimming cost V 2 bases and J 8 bases, with 21 bases left between them. The CDR3 spans 17 residues. From germline, CDR1 is MDHEN and CDR2 SYDVKM. The CDR3 coding sequence is TGTGCCAGCAGTTTAATAGTGGCAGCCGGGTCGTTGGAAAAACTGTTTTTT. Translated: CASSLIVAAGSLEKLFF.

The rearrangement links TRBV19 to TRBJ1-5; D call uncertain. The germline V gene has CDR1 LNHDA and CDR2 SQIVND (reference sequence). The CDR3 loop spans 15 amino acids. Trimming removed 6 bases from V and 2 bases from J, with 14 bases in between. Written as DNA, the CDR3 is TGTGCCAGTAGCCTGGACGGACTGGGCAATCAGCCCCAGCATTTT. Translation gives CASSLDGLGNQPQHF.

J is TRBJ2-7 and V is TRBV2; D is possibly TRBD1 (6 bases). CDR1 SNHLY and CDR2 FYNNEI come from the germline V gene. Deletions cut 5 bases from V and 9 bases from J, with 11 bases between. The CDR3 has 11 residues. Written as DNA, the CDR3 is TGTGCCAGCAGTTTGGGGACACTGCAGTACTTC. This gives the protein CASSLGTLQYF.

The V call is TRBV19, the J call TRBJ2-7; possibly TRBD2 for D (6 bases). Germline values: CDR1 LNHDA, CDR2 SQIVND (reference sequence). V lost 2 bases and J 0 bases, leaving 11 bases between the germline ends. There are 15 residues in the CDR3. The CDR3 protein is CASSIQRASSYEQYF. CDR3 DNA: TGTGCCAGTAGTATACAGCGGGCCAGCTCCTACGAGCAGTACTTC.

This clone was counted between two and nine times. This chain links TRBV3-1 (or the pseudogene TRBV3-2) with TRBJ2-3; TRBD1 agrees at 10 bases. V shed 3 bases and J 8 bases; nucleotides not matched to a gene: 5. The CDR3 totals 14 residues. Germline CDR1 reads LGHDT; CDR2 reads YNNKEL (reference sequence). CDR3: CASSHRTGGGTQYF. DNA of the CDR3: TGTGCCAGCAGCCACCGGACAGGGGGGGGTACGCAGTATTTT.

CDR3 region: CASSSQGYTGELFF. The CDR3 bases are TGTGCCAGCAGTTCACAGGGTTACACCGGGGAGCTGTTTTTT. V is TRBV27 and J is TRBJ2-2, with D perhaps TRBD1 (6 bases). Trimming shortened V by 4 bases and J by 3 bases, and 9 bases separated the two germline ends. The CDR3 runs 14 residues. Germline V lookup: CDR1 MNHEY, CDR2 SMNVEV (reference sequence).

The rearrangement joins TRBV10-3 to TRBJ2-7, with 10 positions matching TRBD1. V gave up 9 bases and J gave up 5 bases; unmatched junction bases: 10. This CDR3 spans 14 amino acids. CDR1 is ENHRY, CDR2 SYGVKD, per germline. For the CDR3, the DNA is TGTGCCATGAGACCGGGACAGGGGTCGCACGAGCAGTACTTC. Translation: CAMRPGQGSHEQYF.

The chain employs TRBV5-5 and TRBJ2-1; no clear D. The CDR3 runs 13 residues. Trimming removed 3 bases at V and 5 bases at J, with 9 bases between. Germline-derived CDR1 and CDR2 are SGHKS and YYEKEE (reference sequence). Here the CDR3 reads CASSSDGHNEQFF. CDR3 coding DNA: TGTGCCAGCAGCTCGGATGGGCACAATGAGCAGTTCTTC.

The rearrangement joins TRBV5-1 to TRBJ2-7; TRBD2 might be the D (5 bases). The CDR3 has 11 amino acids. Trimming left V 4 bases short and J 7 bases short, with 9 bases between. The germline V gene has CDR1 SGHRS and CDR2 YFSETQ. DNA for the CDR3: TGCGCCAGCAGCCCCACTAGGGAGCAGTACTTC. Translated: CASSPTREQYF. The variable domain in full, completed from reference TRBV5-1 and TRBJ2-7, reads KAGVTQTPRYLIKTRGQQVTLSCSPISGHRSVSWYQQTPGQGLQFLFEYFSETQRNKGNFPGRFSGRQFSNSRSEMNVSTLELGDSALYLCASSPTREQYFGPGTRLTVT.

This clone has only a few counts. The V and J genes are TRBV7-2 and TRBJ1-1; 11 positions match TRBD1. CDR3 length: 14 residues. Germline CDR1 SGHTA, CDR2 FQGNSA. V was clipped by 4 bases and J by 14 bases; unmatched bases: 12. The CDR3 here is CASSSTSGQGGPFF. DNA for the CDR3: TGTGCCAGCAGCTCGACCTCGGGACAGGGGGGTCCATTCTTT.

V is TRBV7-2 and J is TRBJ2-1; 7 positions agree with TRBD1. With V trimmed by 5 bases and J by 2 bases, 6 bases remained unmatched. The CDR3 is 15 residues long. Per the germline V gene, CDR1 is SGHTA and CDR2 is FQGNSA. In DNA, the CDR3 is TGTGCCAGCAGCGACCGGGACAGCCCCTACAATGAGCAGTTCTTC. Translating it yields CASSDRDSPYNEQFF.

Here the CDR3 DNA reads TGTGCCAGCAGCTCTAGCGGGAGGAGGTCCTACGAGCAGTACTTC. It codes for CASSSSGRRSYEQYF. The V and J genes are TRBV6-1 and TRBJ2-7, with 11 bases aligning to TRBD2. The ends lost 6 bases at V and 1 base at J; junction bases unmatched: 5. This CDR3 spans 15 amino acids. CDR1 is MNHNS, CDR2 SASEGT, per germline.

This chain links TRBV7-8 with TRBJ1-1; D unclear. Trimming shortened V by 1 base and J by 7 bases, and 10 bases separated the two germline ends. The CDR3 spans 13 residues. CDR1 is SGHVS, CDR2 FQNEAQ, per germline. The CDR3 sequence is CASSLGSGNEAFF. The CDR3 DNA is TGTGCCAGCAGCTTAGGGTCAGGTAATGAAGCTTTCTTT.

The rearrangement joins TRBV5-5 to TRBJ1-4; a weak D match, TRBD1 (5 bases). Germline loops: CDR1 SGHKS, CDR2 YYEKEE (reference sequence). Trimming cost V 0 bases and J 2 bases, with 14 bases left between them. There are 17 residues in the CDR3. CDR3 protein: CASSLGLAGYTNEKLFF. The CDR3 nucleotides are TGTGCCAGCAGCTTGGGCTTGGCAGGGTACACTAATGAAAAACTGTTTTTT.

This clone was recorded once. The rearrangement links TRBV16 to TRBJ2-7, with TRBD1 matching 10 bases. Germline assignment: CDR1 KGHSY and CDR2 FQNENV. This CDR3 has 14 amino acids. Losses at the gene ends were 7 bases for V and 3 bases for J; bases not matched to a gene: 6. For the CDR3, the DNA is TGTGCCAGCACGGGGGGACAGGGGAACTACGAGCAGTACTTC. This sequence encodes CASTGGQGNYEQYF.

This sequence joins TRBV18 and TRBJ2-1; weak D call: TRBD2 (6 bases). The germline V gene encodes CDR1 KGHSH and CDR2 LQKENI. Trimming left V 0 bases short and J 12 bases short, with 12 bases between. There are 13 residues in the CDR3. CDR3 nucleotide sequence: TGTGCCAGCTCACCACCGGCGGGGACCCCGCAGTTCTTC. Protein product: CASSPPAGTPQFF.